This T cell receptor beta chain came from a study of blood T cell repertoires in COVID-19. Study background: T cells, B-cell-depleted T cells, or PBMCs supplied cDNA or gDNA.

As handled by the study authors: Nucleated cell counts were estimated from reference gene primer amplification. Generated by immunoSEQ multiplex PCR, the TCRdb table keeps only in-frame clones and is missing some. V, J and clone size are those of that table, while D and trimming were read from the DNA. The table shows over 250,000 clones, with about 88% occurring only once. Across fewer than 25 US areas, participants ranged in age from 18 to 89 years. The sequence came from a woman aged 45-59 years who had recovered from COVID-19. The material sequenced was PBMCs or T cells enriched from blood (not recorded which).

Written as DNA, the CDR3 is TGCGCCAGCAGAAATTTGGGACTAGCGGAGGAGGGTGAGCAGTTCTTC. Protein sequence: CASRNLGLAEEGEQFF. The chain recombines TRBV4-1 with TRBJ2-1; TRBD2 matches 11 bases. The germline CDR1 and CDR2 sequences are MGHRA and YSYEKL. The CDR3 runs to 16 residues. V trimming: 6 bases; J trimming: 9 bases; junction bases outside the gene matches: 13.